This T cell receptor beta chain was found in a study of T cells after yellow fever vaccination. TCRdb independently ran MiXCR on the 5' RACE reads; one entry per CDR3 protein. In the table there are 400,000 or so distinct CDR3 sequences, around a tenth of which are singletons. The V end lost 2 bases, the J end lost 10 bases, and 14 bases lay between the germline ends. CDR3 length: 13 amino acids. Germline CDR1 reads MNHEY; CDR2 reads SVGAGI. Study-level results: A large majority of primary-vaccination clones showed up again after the booster (just under 97% CD4, about 87% CD8). Abundant contaminating clonotypes from the bulk population could appear in FACS-sorted repertoires. Peaking on day 5 versus 15, the secondary response was faster but weaker.

Concerning this clonotype itself: Its antigen is unidentified.

The sample consisted of PBMCs, taken on the day of the first yellow fever vaccination. V gene TRBV6-5 combines with J gene TRBJ2-5; tentatively, D is TRBD2 (6 bases). This TCR derives from a man in his late teens or twenties who received the YFV17D yellow fever vaccine. CDR3 in DNA: TGTGCCAGCAGTTACGTTCCCTTCGGGGGCCAGTACTTC. It encodes CASSYVPFGGQYF.